This TCR beta chain was captured by sequencing in a study of neoadjuvant anti-PD-1 for oral cavity cancer. Some clones are missing from TCRdb's copy, which holds only in-frame ones; the method was immunoSEQ multiplex PCR. The table shows more than 30,000 clones, with around 40% occurring only once. Regarding time point: after neoadjuvant nivolumab, at surgical resection. Patients were newly diagnosed with stage II-IVA oral cavity squamous cell carcinoma without prior systemic or radiation treatment. Trimming took 3 bases from V and 4 from J, leaving 9 bases between them. This CDR3 is 14 amino acids long. Germline assignment: CDR1 LNHDA and CDR2 SQIVND (reference sequence). This clone was seen a few times.

The rearrangement uses TRBV19 and TRBJ1-4; no clear D. The sequence came from a person between 35 and 79 years old with oral cavity squamous cell carcinoma. The sequencing here drew on tumor tissue, taken after nivolumab (anti-PD-1) treatment. CDR3: CASSIQAINEKLFF. CDR3 in DNA: TGTGCCAGTAGTATTCAGGCTATTAATGAAAAACTGTTTTTT.